Included here is one TCR beta chain sequence, with context. Its antigen is as yet unknown. This entry belongs to a study of radiotherapy plus CTLA-4 blockade in lung cancer. Overall study findings and caveats: Blood saw expansion of tumor-derived TCR clones after radiotherapy plus ipilimumab.

The repertoire was sequenced with immunoSEQ multiplex PCR; TCRdb's copy has only in-frame clones and lacks some. Found here are roughly 88,000 clones, 83% of them singletons; the top ten hold around 0.9%. This TCR came from a human donor with non-small cell lung cancer who had stable disease on radiotherapy plus ipilimumab. The source was peripheral blood, collected from a patient treated with radiotherapy plus ipilimumab.

This CDR3 reads CASSLGGGASGFF. In nucleotides, the CDR3 is TGTGCCAGCAGCTTGGGCGGGGGGGCCTCTGGGTTCTTC. The chain employs TRBV5-6 and TRBJ2-1; TRBD2 matches at 9 bases. The CDR3 length is 13 residues. Trimming cost V 0 bases and J 15 bases; bases outside gene matches: 7. CDR1 and CDR2 (germline): SGHDT, YYEEEE.